One and the same sample provided the 8 T cell receptor beta chains below, sequenced in a study of cytomegalovirus exposure and HLA in healthy donors. The study ran its PCR with 60 Vbeta and 13 Jbeta primers. The repertoire was sequenced with immunoSEQ multiplex PCR; TCRdb's copy has only in-frame clones and lacks some. The sample holds about 140,000 clones; 82% are singletons and the top ten take 1.5% to 2%. The sequenced sample consisted of PBMCs. The receptor set was obtained from a woman aged 40 to 50 in good health and CMV-seronegative.

The chain couples TRBV19 to TRBJ1-4; D may be TRBD1 (5 bases). The CDR3 runs 14 residues. The V gene's germline CDR1 is LNHDA and CDR2 SQIVND (reference sequence). V was trimmed by 6 bases and J by 0 bases, leaving 8 bases between them. The DNA for the CDR3 is TGTGCCAGTAGGACGACAGCAACTAATGAAAAACTGTTTTTT. Its translation is CASRTTATNEKLFF. Combining the CDR3 with reference TRBV19 and TRBJ1-4 gives the whole variable domain DGGITQSPKYLFRKEGQNVTLSCEQNLNHDAMYWYRQDPGQGLRLIYYSQIVNDFQKGDIAEGYSVSREKKESFPLTVTSAQKNPTAFYLCASRTTATNEKLFFGSGTQLSVL.

The chain uses TRBV6-1 and TRBJ2-5; D might be TRBD1 (6 bases). The CDR3 runs to 13 residues. V was pared by 9 bases and J by 2 bases, with 13 bases between. Germline assignment: CDR1 MNHNS and CDR2 SASEGT. CDR3 loop: CASCQGQQETQYF. Written as DNA, the CDR3 is TGTGCCAGTTGTCAAGGACAGCAAGAGACCCAGTACTTC.

The chain is built from TRBV6-5 and TRBJ1-2, with 8 bases that match TRBD1. Germline-derived CDR1 and CDR2 are MNHEY and SVGAGI. This CDR3 region has 14 residues. After removal of 2 bases from V and 3 bases from J, the junction contained 2 bases not matched to a gene. CDR3 protein: CASSYGQGDYGYTF. The CDR3 DNA reads TGTGCCAGCAGTTACGGACAGGGTGACTATGGCTACACCTTC.

The chain couples TRBV7-9 to TRBJ1-2; D is ambiguous. Per germline, CDR1 SEHNR and CDR2 FQNEAQ (reference sequence). CDR3 size: 15 residues. V lost 1 base, J lost 5 bases, and 14 bases lay in between. Here the CDR3 reads CASSLVAGGGYGYTF. Written as DNA, the CDR3 is TGTGCCAGCAGCTTAGTCGCAGGAGGCGGGTATGGCTACACCTTC.

This sequence joins TRBV11-2 and TRBJ2-1; TRBD2 aligns across 9 bases. Trimming removed 4 bases from V and 8 bases from J; junction bases left unmatched: 12. The CDR3 runs 16 residues. Germline CDR1 is SGHAT and CDR2 is FQNNGV. Written as DNA, the CDR3 is TGTGCCAGCAGCTCTTTAGCGGGAGTTAAGGGCCATGAGCAGTTCTTC. Residues: CASSSLAGVKGHEQFF.

The chain links TRBV6-6 to TRBJ1-2; TRBD1 is a possible D gene (5 bases). This CDR3 is 13 amino acids long. Trimming pared 6 bases from V and 1 base from J, leaving 9 bases between. Germline V gives CDR1 MNHNY, CDR2 SVGAGI (reference sequence). CDR3 amino acids: CASSDSHNYGYTF. The CDR3 DNA reads TGTGCCAGCAGCGACAGCCATAACTATGGCTACACCTTC.

V is TRBV5-6 and J is TRBJ2-3, with D maybe TRBD1 (6 bases). Germline CDR1 and CDR2: SGHDT and YYEEEE. The CDR3 is 18 residues long. V gave up 1 base and J gave up 5 bases, with 23 bases separating them. The DNA of the CDR3 is TGTGCCAGCAGCTTGAATCCCGAGACAGGTGATGAGTTAGATACGCAGTATTTT. As protein: CASSLNPETGDELDTQYF.

The chain is built from TRBV9 and TRBJ2-7, with 7 bases fitting TRBD1. V trimming: 0 bases; J trimming: 1 base; junction bases outside the gene matches: 4. The CDR3 spans 15 residues. Looked up from germline, CDR1 is SGDLS and CDR2 is YYNGEE. CDR3 nucleotide sequence: TGTGCCAGCAGCGTAGGGGACAGTTCTTCCTACGAGCAGTACTTC. Protein: CASSVGDSSSYEQYF. The full variable domain, its missing parts supplied by reference TRBV9 and TRBJ2-7, is DSGVTQTPKHLITATGQRVTLRCSPRSGDLSVYWYQQSLDQGLQFLIQYYNGEERAKGNILERFSAQQFPDLHSELNLSSLELGDSALYFCASSVGDSSSYEQYFGPGTRLTVT.